The 15 T cell receptor beta chains below were found in one sample sequenced in a study of OX40 agonist ivuxolimab in advanced cancers. TCRdb's copy holds only in-frame clones and misses some; the assay was immunoSEQ multiplex PCR. The sample lists about 88,000 clones; more than 80% were seen once. Sequenced material: CD4+ or CD8+ T cells sorted from blood, taken in a trial of the OX40 agonist ivuxolimab. These receptors were collected from an adult with an advanced solid tumor such as melanoma, head and neck, liver or kidney cancer.

The gene calls are TRBV5-1 and TRBJ2-2; D is perhaps TRBD1 (5 bases). Trimming pared 0 bases from V and 0 bases from J, leaving 9 bases between. In germline, CDR1 is SGHRS, CDR2 YFSETQ. This CDR3 contains 16 residues. This chain's CDR3 is CASSLARVANTGELFF. CDR3 DNA sequence: TGCGCCAGCAGCTTGGCCAGGGTGGCGAACACCGGGGAGCTGTTTTTT.

The chain uses TRBV29-1 and TRBJ2-1; no definite D call. CDR3 size: 13 residues. Trimming took off 6 bases at V and 0 bases at J, with 9 bases between the two ends. Germline V gene data show CDR1 as SQVTM and CDR2 as ANQGSEA. CDR3 DNA sequence: TGCAGCGTGACAACCAGCTCCTACAATGAGCAGTTCTTC. It is translated as CSVTTSSYNEQFF.

The genes are TRBV7-2 and TRBJ1-1, with 7 bases that match TRBD1. Germline CDR1 and CDR2: SGHTA and FQGNSA. The J segment lost 0 bases and the V segment lost 3 bases, leaving 7 bases of the junction unmatched. The CDR3 contains 16 residues. The DNA of the CDR3 is TGTGCCAGCAGCTTCACGACAGGGCCCCTGAACACTGAAGCTTTCTTT. Translation gives CASSFTTGPLNTEAFF. The full variable domain, with the rest looked up from reference TRBV7-2 and TRBJ1-1, is GAGVSQSPSNKVTEKGKDVELRCDPISGHTALYWYRQSLGQGLEFLIYFQGNSAPDKSGLPSDRFSAERTGGSVSTLTIQRTQQEDSAVYLCASSFTTGPLNTEAFFGQGTRLTVV.

The chain combines TRBV9 with TRBJ2-7; 8 nucleotides align to TRBD2. V lost 0 bases, J lost 0 bases, and 5 bases stayed unmatched. There are 16 residues in the CDR3. Germline assignment: CDR1 SGDLS and CDR2 YYNGEE. The CDR3 spells CASSVGSGSGSYEQYF. CDR3 coding DNA: TGTGCCAGCAGCGTAGGGAGCGGGAGCGGCTCCTACGAGCAGTACTTC.

V is TRBV4-3 and J is TRBJ1-3, with 11 nucleotides matching TRBD1. This CDR3 has 18 amino acids. Germline CDR1 and CDR2: LGHNA and YSLEER. V shed 0 bases, J shed 0 bases, and the junction held 4 bases outside the gene matches. CDR3 region: CASSQDLGQGGSGNTIYF. The CDR3 DNA is TGCGCCAGCAGCCAAGATCTGGGACAGGGGGGCTCTGGAAACACCATATATTTT.

V usage is TRBV5-1 and J usage is TRBJ2-3; no reliable D call. The CDR3 consists of 13 residues. V lost 5 bases and J lost 6, with 13 bases in between. Germline CDR1 reads SGHRS; CDR2 reads YFSETQ. The CDR3 DNA reads TGCGCCAGCAGTGTAGGGCTTGGGGATACGCAGTATTTT. Encoded protein: CASSVGLGDTQYF.

This sequence joins TRBV27 and TRBJ2-7; 11 bases line up with TRBD1. CDR3 length: 13 amino acids. Germline assignment: CDR1 MNHEY and CDR2 SMNVEV (reference sequence). Germline trimming cut 9 bases from V and 3 bases from J; bases unmatched to any gene: 4. CDR3 bases: TGTGCCAGTCCCGGGACAGGGGGCTACGAGCAGTACTTC. Residues: CASPGTGGYEQYF.

The V and J genes are TRBV30 and TRBJ1-4; TRBD1 is a possible D gene (5 bases). The CDR3 loop spans 15 amino acids. Per the germline V gene, CDR1 is GTSNPN and CDR2 is SVGIG (reference sequence). Trimming shortened V by 5 bases and J by 3 bases, and 16 bases separated the two germline ends. CDR3 coding DNA: TGTGCCTGGGGGCGGCGGGGGAGATCTAATGAAAAACTGTTTTTT. This gives the protein CAWGRRGRSNEKLFF.

The chain employs TRBV7-2 and TRBJ1-1; possibly TRBD1 for D (6 bases). V lost 4 bases to trimming and J lost 0 bases, with 12 bases between them. This CDR3 is built from 15 residues. The germline gives CDR1 SGHTA, CDR2 FQGNSA. CDR3 DNA: TGTGCCAGCAGCTACAGGGCTTACGTGAACACTGAAGCTTTCTTT. Translated: CASSYRAYVNTEAFF.

The chain employs TRBV19 and TRBJ1-4, with TRBD1 identical over 11 bases. Germline V gene data show CDR1 as LNHDA and CDR2 as SQIVND (reference sequence). V dropped 6 bases and J dropped 8; count of bases not matched to a gene: 8. This CDR3 spans 15 amino acids. CDR3 sequence reads: CASSPPGQGDEKLFF. In DNA, the CDR3 is TGTGCCAGTAGCCCCCCGGGACAGGGGGACGAAAAACTGTTTTTT.

V gene TRBV18 combines with J gene TRBJ1-5; the D is unclear. V was shortened by 1 base and J by 3 bases, with 1 base between the two germline ends. The CDR3 length is 12 residues. The germline CDR1 and CDR2 sequences are KGHSH and LQKENI. The CDR3 sequence is CASSPLNQPQHF. CDR3 sequence (DNA): TGTGCCAGCTCACCACTCAATCAGCCCCAGCATTTT.

The J gene is TRBJ1-2, the V gene TRBV5-1; 7 bases agree with TRBD1. This CDR3 is 14 amino acids long. V gave up 4 bases and J gave up 2 bases; unmatched junction bases: 5. Looked up from germline, CDR1 is SGHRS and CDR2 is YFSETQ. The CDR3 loop reads CASSAQTGNYGYTF. Here the CDR3 DNA reads TGCGCCAGCAGCGCCCAGACAGGGAACTATGGCTACACCTTC.

The chain links TRBV7-8 to TRBJ2-2, with D hard to call. The CDR3 has 12 residues. Trimming pared 7 bases from V and 6 bases from J, leaving 9 bases between. Germline V CDR1 and CDR2: SGHVS, FQNEAQ. The CDR3 nucleotides read TGTGCCAGCAACCGCCACCCCGGGGAGCTGTTTTTT. It is translated as CASNRHPGELFF.

This clone was recorded only once. The chain joins TRBV18 to TRBJ1-1; D may be TRBD1 (5 bases). CDR1 and CDR2 from the germline V gene are KGHSH and LQKENI. This CDR3 region has 16 residues. Trimming removed 1 base from V and 1 base from J, with 13 bases in between. The CDR3, as DNA: TGTGCCAGCTCACCACGGGGTCAGGGCGGGAACACTGAAGCTTTCTTT. This sequence encodes CASSPRGQGGNTEAFF.

The chain combines TRBV5-4 with TRBJ2-3, with D perhaps matching TRBD2 (6 bases). V dropped 0 bases and J dropped 9 bases, with 11 bases sitting between them. CDR3 length: 13 amino acids. Germline V gene lookup returns CDR1 SGHNT and CDR2 YYREEE (reference sequence). The CDR3 here is CASSLVSGGTQYF. CDR3 DNA: TGTGCCAGCAGCTTGGTCAGCGGAGGGACGCAGTATTTT.